This T cell receptor (beta chain) came from a study of blood T cell repertoires in COVID-19. Study background: Whether acute or convalescent, the COVID-19 samples came from the United States, Italy and Spain. T cells, B-cell-depleted T cells, or PBMCs provided the cDNA or gDNA that served as material.

Here immunoSEQ multiplex PCR was the method, and the copy in TCRdb shows in-frame clones only, minus some. The data show about 190,000 clones, approximately 91% seen once. V was trimmed by 0 bases and J by 0 bases, leaving 7 bases between them. This CDR3 spans 15 amino acids. Germline CDR1 SGHRS, CDR2 YFSETQ. The TCR sequence derives from a man between 35 and 55 years old with acute or convalescent COVID-19. Sequencing input: peripheral blood. The chain employs TRBV5-1 and TRBJ1-5; D is ambiguous. In DNA form, the CDR3 reads TGCGCCAGCAGCTTGGGAGAGGGTAGCAATCAGCCCCAGCATTTT. Protein: CASSLGEGSNQPQHF.